Presented here are 27 T cell receptor beta chains from one specimen sequenced in a study of CD8+CD57+ T cells in acquired aplastic anemia. Before being chosen for sequencing, patients had shown CD8+CD57+ cell expansion by flow cytometry. Genomic DNA constituted the template upon which TCR beta VDJ and CDR3 profiling was performed. TCRdb processed the reads anew with MiXCR; each CDR3 protein has one entry. This table holds around 250,000 distinct CDR3 sequences, approximately 79% found once. The material sequenced was sorted CD4+, CD8+, or CD8+CD57+ T cells (not recorded which) from PBMCs. These TCRs come from a human donor with aplastic anemia.

Points on this clonotype: The junction shows a germline mismatch at one end, possibly a read error. The chain joins TRBV7-6 to TRBJ2-3; D is ambiguous. There are 14 residues in the CDR3. Per the germline V gene, CDR1 is SGHVS and CDR2 is FNYEAQ. The CDR3 region has the DNA TGTGCCAGCAGCTTATCCCCACATAACGAGCAGTTCTTATTT. Translated, it gives CASSLSPHNEQFLF.

The chain links TRBV7-9 to TRBJ2-1; D is ambiguous. Between the trimmed V and J ends, which lost 5 bases and 16 bases, there was a span of 27 bases. The CDR3 has 15 amino acids. Germline V gives CDR1 SEHNR, CDR2 FQNEAQ (reference sequence). This chain's CDR3 is CASSIAHYSYNQRFF. Here the CDR3 DNA reads TGTGCCAGCAGCATCGCGCACTATTCCTACAATCAACGATTCTTC.

The V gene is TRBV15, the J gene TRBJ2-1, with D uncertain. Per germline, CDR1 LNHNV and CDR2 YYDKDF (reference sequence). V dropped 1 base and J dropped 13 bases, with 17 bases sitting between them. CDR3 length: 14 residues. For the CDR3, the DNA is TGTGCCACCAGCAGAGGCAGCGATCAGGATGCCCAGTTCTTC. Residues: CATSRGSDQDAQFF.

On this clonotype itself: Without the conserved terminal phenylalanine or tryptophan, this CDR3 likely stems from a read error. The DNA is left out, because the CDR3 cannot be placed on it with certainty; the CDR3 is given as TCRdb lists it. The V gene is TRBV2, the J gene TRBJ2-3; TRBD2, the table's D call, lacks a check against the DNA. The CDR3 has 14 residues if both end residues are counted. Germline CDR1 and CDR2: SNHLY and FYNNEI. The CDR3 sequence is CASNSKGETQYHYP.

For the CDR3, the DNA is TGCGCCAGCAGCCAGAGGACAGGGACTCAGCCCCAGCATTTT. This encodes CASSQRTGTQPQHF. This chain links TRBV4-3 with TRBJ1-5; TRBD1 matches 8 bases. The CDR3 has 14 residues. With 3 bases clipped from V and 6 bases from J, the junction kept 4 bases outside the gene matches. The V gene's germline CDR1 is LGHNA and CDR2 YSLEER.

A word on this clonotype: Compared with germline, one end of the junction differs, possibly owing to a read error. The J gene is TRBJ2-1, the V gene TRBV7-8, with 7 bases lining up with TRBD2. The CDR3 extends over 13 amino acids. Germline V CDR1 and CDR2: SGHVS, FQNEAQ. The CDR3: CASSDAGVHDTLF. The CDR3 nucleotides are TGTGCCAGCAGCGATGCGGGAGTCCATGATACGCTCTTC.

Note on this clonotype: A junction end diverges from the germline sequence, so it may reflect a read error. V and J are TRBV24-1 and TRBJ1-2; perhaps TRBD1 as D (6 bases). The CDR3 covers 14 residues. The germline V gene encodes CDR1 KGHDR and CDR2 SFDVKD. The DNA of the CDR3 is TGTGCCAGCAGTCCTTGGAGGACAGACTATGGCTACACCTTC. Residues: CASSPWRTDYGYTF.

As to this clonotype: Likely a read error: the CDR3 ends without its conserved phenylalanine or tryptophan. The chain carries TRBV7-9 and TRBJ2-3, with a possible D match to TRBD1 (6 bases). CDR1 is SEHNR, CDR2 FQNEAQ, per germline (reference sequence). V was pared by 1 base and J by 11 bases, with 13 bases between. The CDR3 is 13 amino acids. The CDR3 bases are TGTGCCAGCAGCTTAGTCCCAGGGGAGCTGCAGTATGGA. Amino acid sequence: CASSLVPGELQYG.

This chain joins TRBV7-3 and TRBJ2-1; D is ambiguous. V gave up 8 bases and J gave up 12 bases, with 29 bases separating them. The CDR3 runs 16 residues. CDR1 and CDR2 (germline): SGHTA, FQGTGA. CDR3 in DNA: TGTGCCAGCTCAAGTCAGAGAAACGGCGTTGGCCACTGGCAGTTCTTC. Amino acid sequence: CASSSQRNGVGHWQFF.

The chain uses TRBV7-9 and TRBJ2-1; 9 bases fit TRBD2. Germline lookup yields CDR1 SEHNR and CDR2 FQNEAQ (reference sequence). The V gene end was trimmed by 3 bases and the J gene end by 11 bases; junction bases not matched to a gene: 14. The CDR3 has 16 amino acids. This CDR3 reads CASSFQRSGGTDKQFF. The DNA of the CDR3 is TGTGCCAGCAGCTTTCAAAGAAGCGGGGGGACTGATAAGCAGTTCTTC.

The chain recombines TRBV10-3 with TRBJ2-5, with a weak D call TRBD1 (5 bases). The J call may be faulty, since TRBJ2-7 better matches the DNA end. The CDR3 consists of 13 residues. From germline, CDR1 is ENHRY and CDR2 SYGVKD. This CDR3 reads CAISTTQDYEQYF. DNA of the CDR3: TGTGCCATCAGCACGACACAGGATTACGAGCAGTACTTC.

V usage is TRBV5-5 and J usage is TRBJ2-3, with D perhaps assigned TRBD1 or TRBD2 (5 bases each). Germline CDR1 and CDR2: SGHKS and YYEKEE (reference sequence). This CDR3 spans 14 amino acids. The germline V and J ends were trimmed by 0 bases and 13 bases, with 18 bases remaining between them. CDR3 sequence reads: CASSLDRGARVKYF. CDR3 DNA sequence: TGTGCCAGCAGCTTGGACAGAGGGGCCCGGGTCAAGTATTTT.

Comments on this clonotype: The limits of the CDR3 on the DNA are not certain, so only TCRdb's listed CDR3 is given. This rearrangement joins TRBV9 to TRBJ2-5; TRBD1 is the table's D call and was not checked against the DNA. The CDR3 numbers 22 amino acids, ends counted. Germline V gene data show CDR1 as SGDLS and CDR2 as YYNGEE. The CDR3 sequence: CASSGEGDPKDGYTFGSGTQYF.

This sequence joins TRBV11-2 and TRBJ2-5; 9 nucleotides match TRBD1. J gave up 4 bases and V 5 bases, and 8 bases lay outside the gene matches. The V gene's germline CDR1 is SGHAT and CDR2 FQNNGV. The length of the CDR3 is 15 residues. CDR3 DNA sequence: TGTGCCAGCAGCCCGGGACAGGGCTGGGGAGAGACCCAGTACTTC. The encoded protein is CASSPGQGWGETQYF.

A word on this clonotype: A read error may account for a junction end that differs from germline. This chain uses TRBV2 with TRBJ1-2, with D uncertain. Germline CDR1 is SNHLY and CDR2 is FYNNEI. CDR3 size: 13 residues. CDR3 in DNA: TGCGCCAGCGGCCACGGCCTTGCAGATGGGCAGAACTTC. Protein sequence: CASGHGLADGQNF.

There are a few counts of this clonotype. The junction does not match germline at one end; this may be a read error. The J gene is TRBJ2-3, the V gene TRBV15; unclear D gene. The germline gives CDR1 LNHNV, CDR2 YYDKDF (reference sequence). The CDR3 runs 14 residues. The CDR3 region has the DNA TGTGCCACCAGCTTAGGCAGCGAGCCCGAGACGCAGTATTTC. Translated, it gives CATSLGSEPETQYF.

The chain uses TRBV6-5 and TRBJ1-1; D not resolved. CDR3 length: 15 residues. Trimming took 9 bases from V and 10 from J, leaving 27 bases between them. Germline-derived CDR1 and CDR2 are MNHEY and SVGAGI. This CDR3 is CASSISGGSSRAAFF. The CDR3 region has the DNA TGTGCCAGTAGTATTTCCGGAGGGTCTTCTCGGGCAGCTTTCTTT.

This clonotype has at least ten counts. The J gene is TRBJ1-2, the V gene TRBV20-1; the D gene is possibly TRBD1 (6 bases). The CDR3 has 15 amino acids. Trimming stripped 1 base from V and 0 bases from J, with 12 bases between. Germline loops: CDR1 DFQATT, CDR2 SNEGSKA (reference sequence). CDR3 coding DNA: TGCAGTGCTAGAGCCGGGACACTCGCTAACTATGGCTACACCTTC. It is translated as CSARAGTLANYGYTF.

In regard to this clonotype: The CDR3 carries no conserved terminal phenylalanine or tryptophan, so it likely arises from a read error. It is unclear where the CDR3 begins or ends on the DNA, so no DNA is shown, and the CDR3 is as TCRdb lists it. The chain couples TRBV7-3 to TRBJ2-3; the D call TRBD2 from the table was never checked on the DNA. The CDR3 comprises 13 residues, both ends counted. CDR1 is SGHTA and CDR2 is FQGTGA in the germline V gene. The chain's CDR3 is CAYEVAAYQETHY.

Comment on this clonotype: The conserved phenylalanine or tryptophan is not found at the CDR3 terminus, so this likely reflects a read error. The DNA is omitted, as the CDR3 cannot be located on it reliably, and the CDR3 follows TCRdb's listing. The chain has TRBV7-8 and TRBJ2-1; TRBD2 is the table's D call, not checked against the DNA. The length of the CDR3 is 13 amino acids, counting both ends. The germline CDR1 and CDR2 sequences are SGHVS and FQNEAQ. CDR3 sequence reads: CASSLGGIPDTQY.

Turning to this clonotype: At one of its ends the junction is not consistent with the germline gene, which may arise from a read error. The chain combines TRBV7-2 with TRBJ2-3; D perhaps matches TRBD2 (5 bases). Germline CDR1 reads SGHTA; CDR2 reads FQGNSA. The CDR3 covers 14 residues. CDR3 sequence: CASSLVGYRGRRSF. CDR3 DNA: TGTGCCAGCAGCTTAGTTGGCTATCGGGGTAGGCGCAGTTTT.

The rearrangement joins TRBV7-2 to TRBJ2-1; tentative D call: TRBD2 (5 bases). Trimming took off 1 base at V and 2 bases at J, with 9 bases between the two ends. Per the germline V gene, CDR1 is SGHTA and CDR2 is FQGNSA. This CDR3 contains 15 residues. The CDR3 coding sequence is TGTGCCAGCAGCTTAGAAGCGGCTACCTACAATGAGCAGTTCTTC. Translated: CASSLEAATYNEQFF.

This clonotype was observed a handful of times. At one boundary the junction diverges from the germline segment, which might be a read error. The chain recombines TRBV7-8 with TRBJ2-7, with a possible D match to TRBD1 (5 bases). The CDR3 spans 14 residues. CDR1 SGHVS and CDR2 FQNEAQ come from the germline V gene. This CDR3 reads CASSFVQGPDTQYF. The CDR3 nucleotides are TGTGCCAGCAGCTTCGTGCAGGGTCCCGATACGCAGTATTTC.

In its sample, this clonotype was seen a few times. Because the CDR3's place on the DNA is in doubt, the DNA is left out and the CDR3 is given as listed by TCRdb. The chain couples TRBV7-9 to TRBJ1-2; the table's D call of TRBD1 was not tested on the DNA. Ends included, the CDR3 has 15 residues. From germline, CDR1 is SEHNR and CDR2 FQNEAQ (reference sequence). The CDR3 reads CAGQGTRETQYFGTF.

The V gene is TRBV7-8, the J gene TRBJ2-7; a possible D gene is TRBD1 (5 bases). Per the germline V gene, CDR1 is SGHVS and CDR2 is FQNEAQ. The CDR3 extends over 18 amino acids. Deletions cut 3 bases from V and 1 base from J, with 22 bases between. The CDR3 nucleotides are TGTGCCAGCAGCTTTCAGCCACACGAGACAGCCCTTTCCTACGAGCAGTACGTC. Encoded protein: CASSFQPHETALSYEQYV.

With respect to this clonotype: A much more abundant neighbour one base away suggests this may be a read error. J is TRBJ2-3 and V is TRBV7-8; TRBD2 aligns across 7 bases. Germline CDR1 is SGHVS and CDR2 is FQNEAQ. The CDR3 contains 13 residues. The CDR3 nucleotides read TGTGCCAGCGGCTTAGCGGGCACAGCTACGCAGTATTTT. Its translation is CASGLAGTATQYF. Variable domain in full (rest from reference TRBV7-8 and TRBJ2-3): GAGVSQSPRYKVAKRGQDVALRCDPISGHVSLFWYQQALGQGPEFLTYFQNEAQLDKSGLPSDRFFAERPEGSVSTLKIQRTQQEDSAVYLCASGLAGTATQYFGPGTRLTVL.

Concerning this clonotype: This is likely a read error, given that the CDR3 carries no conserved phenylalanine or tryptophan at its end. The limits of the CDR3 on the DNA are not certain, so only TCRdb's listed CDR3 is given. The V call is TRBV7-3, the J call TRBJ2-3; the listed D gene, TRBD1, was not tested against the DNA. The CDR3 region is 14 residues in length, termini included. Germline CDR1 reads SGHTA; CDR2 reads FQGTGA. CDR3 protein: CASRAGQGHRYAVV.